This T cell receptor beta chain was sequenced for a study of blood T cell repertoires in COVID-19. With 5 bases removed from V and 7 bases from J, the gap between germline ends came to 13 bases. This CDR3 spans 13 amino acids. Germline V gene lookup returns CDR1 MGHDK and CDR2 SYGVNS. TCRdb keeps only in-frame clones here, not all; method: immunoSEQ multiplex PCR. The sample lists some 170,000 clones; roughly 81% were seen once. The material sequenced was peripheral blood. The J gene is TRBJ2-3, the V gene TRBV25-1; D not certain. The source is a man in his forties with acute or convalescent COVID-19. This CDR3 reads CASSRVSSHTQYF. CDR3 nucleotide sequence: TGTGCCAGCAGTAGAGTCTCCTCCCATACGCAGTATTTT.